This is a list of T cell receptor beta chains from one sample in a study of blood T cell repertoires in COVID-19. Profiled with immunoSEQ multiplex PCR; TCRdb holds only in-frame clones, not every one. The sample has roughly 29,000 clones; approximately 81% are singletons. Sequencing was performed on peripheral blood. The receptors stem from a woman in her sixties with acute or convalescent COVID-19. Each CDR3 is given with its conserved first and last residue. The D gene is left open where the match is weak.

>TRBJ2-1|TRBV9|NA
TGTGCCAGCAGCCCCCGAGCGACAGCCAATGAGCAGTTCTTC
CASSPRATANEQFF
>TRBJ1-2|TRBV6-6|TRBD1
TGTGCCAGCACCGGACAGGGAGGGGGCTACACCTTC
CASTGQGGGYTF
>TRBJ2-3|TRBV19|NA
TGTGCCAGTAGTAGCCCCCGGAGGGGCGCTTCCGATACGCAGTATTTT
CASSSPRRGASDTQYF
>TRBJ2-4|TRBV28|NA
TGTGCCAGCAGAGGGTCCCCGGGGAATATTCAGTACTTC
CASRGSPGNIQYF
>TRBJ1-1|TRBV6-5|NA
TGTGCCAGCAGGGACAGAGTGGGCACTGAAGCTTTCTTT
CASRDRVGTEAFF
>TRBJ1-1|TRBV27|NA
TGTGCCAGCTCATCTCTTCTCAGGGGTTTGAACACTGAAGCTTTCTTT
CASSSLLRGLNTEAFF
>TRBJ1-1|TRBV5-1|TRBD1
TGCGCCAGCAGCTTGGGACAGGGGCGAGTAGCTTTCTTT
CASSLGQGRVAFF
>TRBJ1-6|TRBV6-5|NA
TGTGCCAGCATACCTAGCTCCTATAATTCACCCCTCCACTTT
CASIPSSYNSPLHF
>TRBJ2-3|TRBV9|NA
TGTGCCAGCGGGGCTCAAGGGGCGACCACAGATACGCAGTATTTT
CASGAQGATTDTQYF
>TRBJ2-7|TRBV2|NA
TGTGCCAGCAGGGATACAGGGCCGTACGAGCAGTACTTC
CASRDTGPYEQYF
>TRBJ2-1|TRBV2|NA
TGTGCCAGCAGTGTTGTACGGGAAAATGAGCAGTTCTTC
CASSVVRENEQFF
>TRBJ1-2|TRBV28|NA
TGTGCCAGCACCTTTCCGGGGGGCGGCTACACCTTC
CASTFPGGGYTF
>TRBJ1-6|TRBV5-1|NA
TGCGCCAGCAGCGCCGGGACAAATAATTCACCCCTCCACTTT
CASSAGTNNSPLHF
>TRBJ2-6|TRBV6-6|NA
TGTGCCAGCAGTTACTCACAGGGTGCGGCCAACGTCCTGACTTTC
CASSYSQGAANVLTF
>TRBJ1-3|TRBV30|TRBD1
TGTGCCTGGACGACAGGGCTTAGCTCTGGAAACACCATATATTTT
CAWTTGLSSGNTIYF
>TRBJ2-2|TRBV15|TRBD2
TGTGCCACCAGCAGAGATACGGGGGAGGGCGGGGAGCTGTTTTTT
CATSRDTGEGGELFF
>TRBJ1-4|TRBV18|TRBD1
TGTGCCAGCTCACCGGGACAGGGGGCAAAACTGTTTTTT
CASSPGQGAKLFF
>TRBJ1-4|TRBV6-5|NA
TGTGCCAGCAACAGGATATTTAATGAAAAACTGTTTTTT
CASNRIFNEKLFF
>TRBJ2-7|TRBV15|NA
TGTGCCACCAGCAGAGCGGTCACAGGCTACGAGCAGTACTTC
CATSRAVTGYEQYF
>TRBJ2-5|TRBV6-2/TRBV6-3|NA
TGTGCCAGCAGCCCAAGGCGGGAGACCCAGTACTTC
CASSPRRETQYF
>TRBJ2-7|TRBV20-1|TRBD1
TGCAGTGCTAGTCCGGGACAGGGTTCCTACGAGCAGTACTTC
CSASPGQGSYEQYF
>TRBJ2-2|TRBV29-1|TRBD1
TGCAGCGTTGGGATGGGGACAGGGGGACGGTTGGTGTCTGGGGAGCTGTTTTTT
CSVGMGTGGRLVSGELFF
>TRBJ2-5|TRBV29-1|TRBD1
TGCAGCGCTAAAAACGACAGGGCCGAGACCCAGTACTTC
CSAKNDRAETQYF
>TRBJ1-2|TRBV18|NA
TGTGCCAGCTCACCAAAACCACGGCAGGAGGGCGGCTACACCTTC
CASSPKPRQEGGYTF
>TRBJ2-5|TRBV7-8|NA
TGTGCCAGCAGCTTTCAGCGAGAGACCCAGTACTTC
CASSFQRETQYF
>TRBJ2-3|TRBV18|NA
TGTGCCAGCTCACCAAGGGGGTACACAGATACGCAGTATTTT
CASSPRGYTDTQYF
>TRBJ1-2|TRBV30|NA
TGTGCCTGGAGTATGGGCCTTAACTATGGCTACACCTTC
CAWSMGLNYGYTF
>TRBJ1-2|TRBV6-5|NA
TGTGCCAGCACCCCGGAGTTAGTGCGGAACTATGGCTACACCTTC
CASTPELVRNYGYTF
>TRBJ2-5|TRBV2|TRBD2
TGTGCCAGCAGTCGGGCTAGCGGGGGGTGGGAGACCCAGTACTTC
CASSRASGGWETQYF